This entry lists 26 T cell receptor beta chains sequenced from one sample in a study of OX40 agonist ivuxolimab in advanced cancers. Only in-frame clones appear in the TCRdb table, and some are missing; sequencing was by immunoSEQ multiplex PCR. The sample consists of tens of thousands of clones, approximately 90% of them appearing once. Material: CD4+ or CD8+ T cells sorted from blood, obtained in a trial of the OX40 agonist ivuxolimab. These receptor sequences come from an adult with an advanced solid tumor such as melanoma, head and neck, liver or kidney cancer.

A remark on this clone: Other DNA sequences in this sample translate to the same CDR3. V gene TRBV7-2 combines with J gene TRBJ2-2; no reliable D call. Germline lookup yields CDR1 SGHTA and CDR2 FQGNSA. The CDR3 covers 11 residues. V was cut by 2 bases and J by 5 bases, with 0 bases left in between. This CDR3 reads CASSLTGELFF. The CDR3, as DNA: TGTGCCAGCAGCTTAACCGGGGAGCTGTTTTTT.

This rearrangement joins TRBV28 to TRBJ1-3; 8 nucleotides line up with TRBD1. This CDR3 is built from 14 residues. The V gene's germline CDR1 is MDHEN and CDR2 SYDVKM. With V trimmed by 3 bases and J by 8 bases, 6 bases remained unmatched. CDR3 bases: TGTGCCAGCAGTTTCCGGGACAGGTTCTACACCATATATTTT. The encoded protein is CASSFRDRFYTIYF.

CDR3 residues: CASSSSGTAYSGANVLTF. Written as DNA, the CDR3 is TGTGCCAGCAGTTCCTCCGGGACAGCATACTCTGGGGCCAACGTCCTGACTTTC. This chain joins TRBV27 and TRBJ2-6, with 7 bases identical to TRBD1. Germline-derived CDR1 and CDR2 are MNHEY and SMNVEV (reference sequence). The CDR3 is made up of 18 amino acids. Germline trimming cut 4 bases from V and 0 bases from J; bases unmatched to any gene: 9. Complete variable domain (other parts from reference TRBV27 and TRBJ2-6): EAQVTQNPRYLITVTGKKLTVTCSQNMNHEYMSWYRQDPGLGLRQIYYSMNVEVTDKGDVPEGYKVSRKEKRNFPLILESPSPNQTSLYFCASSSSGTAYSGANVLTFGAGSRLTVL.

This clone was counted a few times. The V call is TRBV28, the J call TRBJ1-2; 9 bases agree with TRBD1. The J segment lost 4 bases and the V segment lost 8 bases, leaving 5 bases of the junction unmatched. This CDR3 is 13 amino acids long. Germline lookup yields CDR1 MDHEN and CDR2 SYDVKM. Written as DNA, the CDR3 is TGTGCCAGCGCCCGGACAGGGGTCTATGGCTACACCTTC. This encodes CASARTGVYGYTF.

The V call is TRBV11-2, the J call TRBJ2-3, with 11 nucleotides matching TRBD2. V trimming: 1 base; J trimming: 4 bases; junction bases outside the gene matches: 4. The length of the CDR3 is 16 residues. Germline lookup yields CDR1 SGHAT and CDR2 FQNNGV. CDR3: CASSLALAGGSDTQYF. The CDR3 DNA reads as TGTGCCAGCAGCTTAGCCCTAGCGGGAGGCTCAGATACGCAGTATTTT.

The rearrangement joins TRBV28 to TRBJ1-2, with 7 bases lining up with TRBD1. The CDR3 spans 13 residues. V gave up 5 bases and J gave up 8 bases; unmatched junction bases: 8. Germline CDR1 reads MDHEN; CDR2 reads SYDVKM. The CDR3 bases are TGTGCCAGCAGTACGGGACAGACGGCCGGCTACACCTTC. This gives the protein CASSTGQTAGYTF.

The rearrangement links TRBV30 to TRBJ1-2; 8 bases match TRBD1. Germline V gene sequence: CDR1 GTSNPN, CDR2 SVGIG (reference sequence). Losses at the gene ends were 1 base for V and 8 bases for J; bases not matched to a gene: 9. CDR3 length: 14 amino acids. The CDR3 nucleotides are TGTGCCTGGAGTGCCGGGGCAGGGGGCGGCGGCTACACCTTC. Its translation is CAWSAGAGGGGYTF.

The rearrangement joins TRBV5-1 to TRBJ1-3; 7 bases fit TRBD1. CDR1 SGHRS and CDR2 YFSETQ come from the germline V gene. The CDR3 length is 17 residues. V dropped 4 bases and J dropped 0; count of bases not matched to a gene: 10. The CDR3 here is CASSPTTGSSSGNTIYF. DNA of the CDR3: TGCGCCAGCAGCCCAACGACAGGGTCCAGCTCTGGAAACACCATATATTTT.

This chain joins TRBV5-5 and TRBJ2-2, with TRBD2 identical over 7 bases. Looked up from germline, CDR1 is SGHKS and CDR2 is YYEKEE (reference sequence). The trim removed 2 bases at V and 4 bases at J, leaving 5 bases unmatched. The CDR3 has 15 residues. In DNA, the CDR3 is TGTGCCAGCAGCTTTGAGGGGAGGGGCACCGGGGAGCTGTTTTTT. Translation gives CASSFEGRGTGELFF.

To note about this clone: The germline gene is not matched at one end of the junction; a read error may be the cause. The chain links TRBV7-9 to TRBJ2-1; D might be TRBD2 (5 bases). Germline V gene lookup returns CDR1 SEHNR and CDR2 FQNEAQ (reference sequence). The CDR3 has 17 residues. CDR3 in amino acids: CASSTRSGNRSSNEQFF. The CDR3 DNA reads TGTGCCAGCAGCACAAGAAGCGGTAACCGTTCCTCCAATGAGCAGTTCTTC.

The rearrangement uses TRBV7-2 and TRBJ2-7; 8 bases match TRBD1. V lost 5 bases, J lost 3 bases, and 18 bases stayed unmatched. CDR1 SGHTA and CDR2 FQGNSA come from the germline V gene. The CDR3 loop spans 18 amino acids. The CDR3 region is CASSTGAGGRTTLYEQYF. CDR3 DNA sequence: TGTGCCAGCAGCACGGGGGCAGGGGGCAGGACCACCCTCTACGAGCAGTACTTC.

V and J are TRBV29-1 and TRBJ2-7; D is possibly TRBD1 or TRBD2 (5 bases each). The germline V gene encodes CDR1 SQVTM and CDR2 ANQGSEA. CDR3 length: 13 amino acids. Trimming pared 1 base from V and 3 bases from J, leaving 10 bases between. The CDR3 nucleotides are TGCAGCGTTGAAGGGGACGGCTTCTACGAGCAGTACTTC. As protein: CSVEGDGFYEQYF.

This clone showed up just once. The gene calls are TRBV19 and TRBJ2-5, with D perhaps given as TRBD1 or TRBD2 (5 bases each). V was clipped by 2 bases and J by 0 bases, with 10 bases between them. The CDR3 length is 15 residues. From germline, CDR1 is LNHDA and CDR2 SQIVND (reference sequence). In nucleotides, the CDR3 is TGTGCCAGTAGTATATCAGGGAGATACCAAGAGACCCAGTACTTC. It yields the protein CASSISGRYQETQYF.

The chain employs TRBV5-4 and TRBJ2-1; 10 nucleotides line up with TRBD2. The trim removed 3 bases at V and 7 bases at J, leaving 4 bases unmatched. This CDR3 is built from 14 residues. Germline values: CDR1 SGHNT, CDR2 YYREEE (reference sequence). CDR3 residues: CASSYSGGWNEQFF. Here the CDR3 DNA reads TGTGCCAGCAGCTATAGCGGGGGGTGGAATGAGCAGTTCTTC.

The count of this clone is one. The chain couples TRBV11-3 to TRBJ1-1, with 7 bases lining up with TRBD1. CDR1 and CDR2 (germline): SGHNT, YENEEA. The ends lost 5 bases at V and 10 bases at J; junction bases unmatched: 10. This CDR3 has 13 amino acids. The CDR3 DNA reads TGTGCCAGCAGCCCGCGACAGGGCCTGGGAGCTTTCTTT. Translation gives CASSPRQGLGAFF.

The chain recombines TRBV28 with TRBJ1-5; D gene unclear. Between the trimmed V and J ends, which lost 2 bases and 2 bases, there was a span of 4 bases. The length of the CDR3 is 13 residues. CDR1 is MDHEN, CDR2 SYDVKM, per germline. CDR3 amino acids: CASSLHGNQPQHF. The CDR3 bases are TGTGCCAGCAGTTTACACGGCAATCAGCCCCAGCATTTT.

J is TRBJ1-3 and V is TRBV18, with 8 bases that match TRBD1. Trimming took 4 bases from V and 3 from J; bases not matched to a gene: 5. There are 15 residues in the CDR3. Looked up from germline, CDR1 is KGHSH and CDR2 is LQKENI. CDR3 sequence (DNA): TGTGCCAGCTCACGCGGACAGGGTGTTGGAAACACCATATATTTT. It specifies CASSRGQGVGNTIYF.

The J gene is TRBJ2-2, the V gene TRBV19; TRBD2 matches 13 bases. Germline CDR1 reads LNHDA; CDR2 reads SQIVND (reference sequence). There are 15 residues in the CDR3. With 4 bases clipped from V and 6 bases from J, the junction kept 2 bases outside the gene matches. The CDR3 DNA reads TGTGCCAGTAGTAAACTAGCGGGAGGGTCCGGGGAGCTGTTTTTT. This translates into CASSKLAGGSGELFF. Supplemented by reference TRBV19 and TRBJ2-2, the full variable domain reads DGGITQSPKYLFRKEGQNVTLSCEQNLNHDAMYWYRQDPGQGLRLIYYSQIVNDFQKGDIAEGYSVSREKKESFPLTVTSAQKNPTAFYLCASSKLAGGSGELFFGEGSRLTVL.

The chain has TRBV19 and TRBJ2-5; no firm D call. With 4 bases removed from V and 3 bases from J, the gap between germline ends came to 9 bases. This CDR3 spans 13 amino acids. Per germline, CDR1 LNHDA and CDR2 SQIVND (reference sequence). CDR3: CASSTGRKETQYF. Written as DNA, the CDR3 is TGTGCCAGTAGTACAGGCCGGAAAGAGACCCAGTACTTC. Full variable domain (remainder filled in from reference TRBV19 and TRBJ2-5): DGGITQSPKYLFRKEGQNVTLSCEQNLNHDAMYWYRQDPGQGLRLIYYSQIVNDFQKGDIAEGYSVSREKKESFPLTVTSAQKNPTAFYLCASSTGRKETQYFGPGTRLLVL.

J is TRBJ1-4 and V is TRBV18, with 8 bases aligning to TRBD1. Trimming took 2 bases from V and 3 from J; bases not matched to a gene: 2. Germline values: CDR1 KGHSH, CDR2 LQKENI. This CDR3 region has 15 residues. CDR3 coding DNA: TGTGCCAGCTCACCAAGACAGGGGCCTAATGAAAAACTGTTTTTT. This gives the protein CASSPRQGPNEKLFF.

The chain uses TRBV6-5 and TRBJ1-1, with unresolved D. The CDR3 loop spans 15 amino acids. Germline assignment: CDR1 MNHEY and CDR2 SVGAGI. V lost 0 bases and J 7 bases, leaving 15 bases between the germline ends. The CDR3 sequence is CASSYSRPLEGEAFF. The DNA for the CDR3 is TGTGCCAGCAGTTACTCGAGGCCCCTAGAAGGTGAAGCTTTCTTT.

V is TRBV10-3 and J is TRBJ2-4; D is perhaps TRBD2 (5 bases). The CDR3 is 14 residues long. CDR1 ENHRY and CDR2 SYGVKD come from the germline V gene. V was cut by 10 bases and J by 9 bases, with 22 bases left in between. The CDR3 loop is CATQAGEPPGIQYF. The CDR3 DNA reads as TGTGCCACCCAGGCCGGGGAGCCCCCGGGCATTCAGTACTTC.

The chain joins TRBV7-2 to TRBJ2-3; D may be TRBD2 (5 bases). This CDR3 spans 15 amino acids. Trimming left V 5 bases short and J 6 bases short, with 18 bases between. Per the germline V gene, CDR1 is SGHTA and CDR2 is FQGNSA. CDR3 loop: CASSTRLHLGDTQYF. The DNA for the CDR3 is TGTGCCAGCAGCACCCGACTACACCTGGGGGATACGCAGTATTTT.

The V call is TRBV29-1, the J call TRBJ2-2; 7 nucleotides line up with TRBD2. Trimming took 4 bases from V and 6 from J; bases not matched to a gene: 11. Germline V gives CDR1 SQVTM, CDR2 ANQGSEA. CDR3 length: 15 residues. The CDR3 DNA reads TGCAGCGTTGGTGGGGGGGGACCCGGTTCCGGGGAGCTGTTTTTT. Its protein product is CSVGGGGPGSGELFF.

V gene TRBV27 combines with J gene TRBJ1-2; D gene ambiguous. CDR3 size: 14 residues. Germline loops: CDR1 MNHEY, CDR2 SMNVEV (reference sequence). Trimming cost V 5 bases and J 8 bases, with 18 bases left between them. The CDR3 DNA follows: TGTGCCAGCAGTGTAAGGGCAGCCCTCGCCGGCTACACCTTC. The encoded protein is CASSVRAALAGYTF.

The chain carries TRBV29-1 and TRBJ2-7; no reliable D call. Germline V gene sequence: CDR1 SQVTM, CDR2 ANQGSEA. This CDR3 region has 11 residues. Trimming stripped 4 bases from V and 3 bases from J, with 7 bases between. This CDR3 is CSVGHGYEQYF. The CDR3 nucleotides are TGCAGCGTTGGACACGGCTACGAGCAGTACTTC.